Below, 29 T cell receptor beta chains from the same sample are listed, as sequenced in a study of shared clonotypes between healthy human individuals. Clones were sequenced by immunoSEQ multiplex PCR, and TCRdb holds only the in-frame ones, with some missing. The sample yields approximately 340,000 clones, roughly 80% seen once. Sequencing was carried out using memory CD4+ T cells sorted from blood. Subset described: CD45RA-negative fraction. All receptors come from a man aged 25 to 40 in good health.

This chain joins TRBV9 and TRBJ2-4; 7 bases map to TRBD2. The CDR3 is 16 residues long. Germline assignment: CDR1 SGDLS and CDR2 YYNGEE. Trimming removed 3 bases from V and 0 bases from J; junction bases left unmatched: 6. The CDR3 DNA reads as TGTGCCAGCAGCGATGATATAGCGGGAGCCAAAAACATTCAGTACTTC. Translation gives CASSDDIAGAKNIQYF.

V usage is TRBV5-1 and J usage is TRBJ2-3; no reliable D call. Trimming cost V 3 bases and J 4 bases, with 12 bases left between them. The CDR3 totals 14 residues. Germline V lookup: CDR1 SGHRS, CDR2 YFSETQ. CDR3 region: CASSWGTNSDTQYF. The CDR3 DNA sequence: TGCGCCAGCAGCTGGGGTACTAATTCAGATACGCAGTATTTT.

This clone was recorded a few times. The CDR3 coding sequence is TGTGCCAGCAACCGACAGGGAGACACAGATACGCAGTATTTT. Translating gives CASNRQGDTDTQYF. The rearrangement joins TRBV6-1 to TRBJ2-3; 7 positions match TRBD1. V trimming: 7 bases; J trimming: 2 bases; junction bases outside the gene matches: 6. Germline loops: CDR1 MNHNS, CDR2 SASEGT. This CDR3 has 14 amino acids.

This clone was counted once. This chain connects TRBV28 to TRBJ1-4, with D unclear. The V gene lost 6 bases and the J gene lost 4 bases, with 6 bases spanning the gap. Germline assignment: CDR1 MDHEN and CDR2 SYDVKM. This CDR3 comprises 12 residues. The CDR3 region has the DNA TGTGCCAGCAGCCTCATTAATGAAAAACTGTTTTTT. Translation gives CASSLINEKLFF.

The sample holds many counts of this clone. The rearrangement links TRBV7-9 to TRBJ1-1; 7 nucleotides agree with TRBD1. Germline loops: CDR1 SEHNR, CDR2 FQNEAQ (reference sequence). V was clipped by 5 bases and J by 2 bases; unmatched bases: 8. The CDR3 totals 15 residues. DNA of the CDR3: TGTGCCAGCAGCGTACGGGACAGCCTTAACACTGAAGCTTTCTTT. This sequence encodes CASSVRDSLNTEAFF.

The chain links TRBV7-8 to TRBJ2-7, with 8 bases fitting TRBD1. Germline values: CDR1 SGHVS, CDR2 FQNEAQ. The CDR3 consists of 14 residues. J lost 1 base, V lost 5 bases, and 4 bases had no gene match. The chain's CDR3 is CASSPRQGSYEQYF. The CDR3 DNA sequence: TGTGCCAGCAGCCCCCGACAGGGGTCCTACGAGCAGTACTTC.

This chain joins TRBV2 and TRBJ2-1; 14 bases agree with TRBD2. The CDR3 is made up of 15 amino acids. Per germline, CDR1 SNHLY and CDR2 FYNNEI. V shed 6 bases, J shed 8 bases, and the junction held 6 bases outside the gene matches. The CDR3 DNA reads TGTGCCAGCAGGTCCGGACTAGCGGGAGGCGATGAGCAGTTCTTC. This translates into CASRSGLAGGDEQFF.

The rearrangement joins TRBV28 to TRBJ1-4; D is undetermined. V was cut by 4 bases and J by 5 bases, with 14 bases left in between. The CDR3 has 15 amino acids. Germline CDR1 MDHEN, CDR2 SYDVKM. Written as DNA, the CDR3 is TGTGCCAGCAGTTCCCTCGAGGGCCTGAATGAAAAACTGTTTTTT. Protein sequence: CASSSLEGLNEKLFF.

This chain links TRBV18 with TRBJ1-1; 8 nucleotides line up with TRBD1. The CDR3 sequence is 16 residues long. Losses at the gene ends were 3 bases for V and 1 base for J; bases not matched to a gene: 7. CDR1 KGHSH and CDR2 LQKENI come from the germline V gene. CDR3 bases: TGTGCCAGCTCACCTATGACAGGGGCCAAGAACACTGAAGCTTTCTTT. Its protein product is CASSPMTGAKNTEAFF.

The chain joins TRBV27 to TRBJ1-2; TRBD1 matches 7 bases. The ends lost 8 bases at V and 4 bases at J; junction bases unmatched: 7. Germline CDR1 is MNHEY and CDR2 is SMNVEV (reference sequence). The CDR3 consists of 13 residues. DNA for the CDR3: TGTGCCAGCCAAGGACAGGCGTCCTATGGCTACACCTTC. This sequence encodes CASQGQASYGYTF.

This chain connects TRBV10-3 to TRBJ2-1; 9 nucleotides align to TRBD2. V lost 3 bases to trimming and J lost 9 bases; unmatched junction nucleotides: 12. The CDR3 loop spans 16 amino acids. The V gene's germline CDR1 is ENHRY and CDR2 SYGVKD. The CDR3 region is CAISDRSGLSGSEQFF. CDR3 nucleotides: TGTGCCATCAGTGATCGGTCAGGGCTTAGCGGGAGTGAGCAGTTCTTC.

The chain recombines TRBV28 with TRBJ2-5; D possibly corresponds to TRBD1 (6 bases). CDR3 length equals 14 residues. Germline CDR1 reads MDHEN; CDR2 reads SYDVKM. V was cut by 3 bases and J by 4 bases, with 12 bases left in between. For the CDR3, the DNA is TGTGCCAGCAGTTTCCAGGGGCTAGTAGAGACCCAGTACTTC. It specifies CASSFQGLVETQYF.

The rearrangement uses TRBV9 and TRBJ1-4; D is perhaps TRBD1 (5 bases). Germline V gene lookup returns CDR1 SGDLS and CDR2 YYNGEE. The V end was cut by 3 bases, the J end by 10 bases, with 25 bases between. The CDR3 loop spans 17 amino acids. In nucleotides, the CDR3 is TGTGCCAGCAGCGCCCGGCCGCTGGGGCAGGGTGCCGGAAAACTGTTTTTT. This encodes CASSARPLGQGAGKLFF.

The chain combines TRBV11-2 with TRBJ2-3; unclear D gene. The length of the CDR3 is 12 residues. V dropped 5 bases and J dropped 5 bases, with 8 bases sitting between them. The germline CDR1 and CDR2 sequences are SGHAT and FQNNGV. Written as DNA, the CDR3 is TGTGCCAGCAGCCACAAGAAAGATACGCAGTATTTT. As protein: CASSHKKDTQYF.

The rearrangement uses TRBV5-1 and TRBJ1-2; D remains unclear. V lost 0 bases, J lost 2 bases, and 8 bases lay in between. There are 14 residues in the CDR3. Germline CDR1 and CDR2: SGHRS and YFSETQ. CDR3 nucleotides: TGCGCCAGCAGCTTGGGGTCTGAAAACTATGGCTACACCTTC. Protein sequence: CASSLGSENYGYTF.

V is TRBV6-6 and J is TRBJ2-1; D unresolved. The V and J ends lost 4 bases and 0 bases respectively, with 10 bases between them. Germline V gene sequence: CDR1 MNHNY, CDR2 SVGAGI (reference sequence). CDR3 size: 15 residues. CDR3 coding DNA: TGTGCCAGCAGTTTCGGACCTAGCTCCTACAATGAGCAGTTCTTC. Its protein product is CASSFGPSSYNEQFF.

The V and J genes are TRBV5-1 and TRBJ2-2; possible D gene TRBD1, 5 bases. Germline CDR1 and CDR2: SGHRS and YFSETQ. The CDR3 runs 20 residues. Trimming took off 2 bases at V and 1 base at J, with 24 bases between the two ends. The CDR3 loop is CASSLKGNVGGSMNTGELFF. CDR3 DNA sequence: TGCGCCAGCAGCTTAAAGGGGAACGTGGGCGGCTCGATGAACACCGGGGAGCTGTTTTTT.

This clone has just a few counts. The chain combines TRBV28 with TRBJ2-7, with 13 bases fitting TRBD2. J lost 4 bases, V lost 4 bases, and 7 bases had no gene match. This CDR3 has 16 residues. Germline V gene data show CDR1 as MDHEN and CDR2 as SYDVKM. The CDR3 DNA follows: TGTGCCAGCAGTTCAGCCGGACTAGCGGGAGTTTACGAGCAGTACTTC. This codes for CASSSAGLAGVYEQYF.

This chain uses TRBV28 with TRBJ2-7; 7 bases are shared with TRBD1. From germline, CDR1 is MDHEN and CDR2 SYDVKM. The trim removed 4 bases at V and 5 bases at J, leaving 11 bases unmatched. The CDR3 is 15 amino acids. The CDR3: CASSSADRSHHEQYF. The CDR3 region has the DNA TGTGCCAGCAGTTCCGCGGACAGGTCACACCACGAGCAGTACTTC.

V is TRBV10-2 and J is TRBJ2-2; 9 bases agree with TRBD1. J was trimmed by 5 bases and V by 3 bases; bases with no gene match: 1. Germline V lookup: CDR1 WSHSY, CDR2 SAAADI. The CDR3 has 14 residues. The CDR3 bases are TGCGCCAGCAGTGAAGGGACAGGGACCGGGGAGCTGTTTTTT. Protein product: CASSEGTGTGELFF.

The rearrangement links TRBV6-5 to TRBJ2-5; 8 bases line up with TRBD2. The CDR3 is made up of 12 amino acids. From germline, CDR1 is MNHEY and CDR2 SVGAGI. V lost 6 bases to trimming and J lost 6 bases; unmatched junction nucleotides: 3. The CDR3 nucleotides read TGTGCCAGCAGCTCGGGGGGGAAGACCCAGTACTTC. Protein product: CASSSGGKTQYF.

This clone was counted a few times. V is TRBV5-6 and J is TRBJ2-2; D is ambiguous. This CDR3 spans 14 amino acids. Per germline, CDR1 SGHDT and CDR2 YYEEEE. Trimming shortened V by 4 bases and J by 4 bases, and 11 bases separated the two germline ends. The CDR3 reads CASSPVVSTGELFF. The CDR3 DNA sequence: TGTGCCAGCAGCCCCGTAGTGAGCACCGGGGAGCTGTTTTTT. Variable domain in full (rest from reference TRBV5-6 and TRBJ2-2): DAGVTQSPTHLIKTRGQQVTLRCSPKSGHDTVSWYQQALGQGPQFIFQYYEEEERQRGNFPDRFSGHQFPNYSSELNVNALLLGDSALYLCASSPVVSTGELFFGEGSRLTVL.

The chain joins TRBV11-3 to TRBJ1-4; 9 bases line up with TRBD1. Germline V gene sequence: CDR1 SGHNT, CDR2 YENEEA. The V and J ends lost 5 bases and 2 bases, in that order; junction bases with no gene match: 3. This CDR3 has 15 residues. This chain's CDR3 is CASSTGTGTNEKLFF. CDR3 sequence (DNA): TGTGCCAGCAGCACCGGGACAGGGACTAATGAAAAACTGTTTTTT.

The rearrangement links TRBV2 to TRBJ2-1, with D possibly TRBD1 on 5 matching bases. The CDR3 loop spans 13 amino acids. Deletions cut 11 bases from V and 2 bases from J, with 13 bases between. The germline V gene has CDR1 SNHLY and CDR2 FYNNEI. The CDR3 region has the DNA TGTGCCTCACACAGGAACCCCTACAATGAGCAGTTCTTC. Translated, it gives CASHRNPYNEQFF.

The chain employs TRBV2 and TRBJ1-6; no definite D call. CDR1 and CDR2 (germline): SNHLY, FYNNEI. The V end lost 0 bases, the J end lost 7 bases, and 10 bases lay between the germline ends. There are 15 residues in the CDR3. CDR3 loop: CASSEAVGWNSPLHF. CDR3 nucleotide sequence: TGTGCCAGCAGTGAAGCCGTGGGGTGGAATTCACCCCTCCACTTT.

The CDR3: CASSGLAGVDEQFF. CDR3 bases: TGCGCCAGCAGTGGACTAGCGGGAGTTGACGAGCAGTTCTTC. This chain links TRBV10-1 with TRBJ2-1; 12 bases match TRBD2. This CDR3 comprises 14 residues. With 4 bases clipped from V and 10 bases from J, the junction kept 5 bases outside the gene matches. Germline CDR1 WNHNN, CDR2 SYGVQD (reference sequence).

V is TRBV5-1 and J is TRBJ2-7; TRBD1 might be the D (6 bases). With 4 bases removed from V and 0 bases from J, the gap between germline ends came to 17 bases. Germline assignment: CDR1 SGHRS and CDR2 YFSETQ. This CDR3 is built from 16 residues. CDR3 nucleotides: TGCGCCAGCAGCGGAGGACAGAGGGGCCGCTCCTACGAGCAGTACTTC. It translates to CASSGGQRGRSYEQYF.

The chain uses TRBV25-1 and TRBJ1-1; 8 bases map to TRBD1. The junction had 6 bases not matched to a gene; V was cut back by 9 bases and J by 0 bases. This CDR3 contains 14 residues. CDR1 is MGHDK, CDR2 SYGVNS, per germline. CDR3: CASRQGTLNTEAFF. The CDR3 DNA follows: TGTGCCAGTCGACAGGGGACCCTGAACACTGAAGCTTTCTTT.

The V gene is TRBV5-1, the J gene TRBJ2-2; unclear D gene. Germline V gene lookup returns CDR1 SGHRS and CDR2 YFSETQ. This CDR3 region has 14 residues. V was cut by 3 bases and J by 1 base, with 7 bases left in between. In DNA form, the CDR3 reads TGCGCCAGCAGCTCTGTCCGGAACACCGGGGAGCTGTTTTTT. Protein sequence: CASSSVRNTGELFF.